The 23 T cell receptor beta chains below all came from one sample that was sequenced in a study of blood T cells in healthy people across ages. Then a second PCR, running about 6 to 12 cycles, was carried out with a sample-barcoded 5' primer and a J-beta primer mix. From the 5' RACE reads, TCRdb called clonotypes with MiXCR, one entry per CDR3 protein. The repertoire includes 550,000 to 800,000 distinct CDR3 sequences, roughly 20% of them detected once, and around 3.4% sits in the top ten. The sequenced material came from blood. The receptors stem from a man between 65 and 80 years old in good health.

Worth noting for this clonotype: One junction end disagrees with the germline gene, perhaps due to a read error. The J gene is TRBJ2-7, the V gene TRBV3-1; D remains ambiguous. The germline V gene encodes CDR1 LGHDT and CDR2 YNNKEL (reference sequence). The CDR3 totals 13 residues. CDR3 protein: CASSQTSSHEQYF. For the CDR3, the DNA is TGTGCCAGCAGCCAAACGAGCTCCCACGAGCAGTACTTC.

The chain combines TRBV7-8 with TRBJ2-5, with D maybe TRBD2 (5 bases). V lost 7 bases and J 13 bases, leaving 22 bases between the germline ends. This CDR3 contains 13 residues. CDR1 and CDR2 from the germline V gene are SGHVS and FQNEAQ. The CDR3 bases are TGTGCCAGCACCGGAGGTAGCAGTGCAGCTCCGTACTTC. Protein: CASTGGSSAAPYF.

The table lists this clonotype with a few counts. The chain recombines TRBV12-3 or TRBV12-4 with TRBJ2-5; 10 bases are shared with TRBD1. The trim removed 7 bases at V and 2 bases at J, leaving 10 bases unmatched. The CDR3 extends over 16 amino acids. For the CDR3, the DNA is TGTGCCAGCACCGATCCGGGACAGGGGCCTCAAGAGACCCAGTACTTC. This sequence encodes CASTDPGQGPQETQYF.

Of note for this clonotype: A junction end diverges from the germline sequence, so it may reflect a read error. The chain employs TRBV5-6 and TRBJ1-4, with D unresolved. There are 15 residues in the CDR3. The germline V gene has CDR1 SGHDT and CDR2 YYEEEE. CDR3 sequence: CASSLELGSNEKLFF. DNA for the CDR3: TGTGCCAGCAGCTTAGAGTTGGGTAGTAATGAAAAGCTGTTTTTT.

This clonotype was seen a handful of times. The genes are TRBV12-3 or TRBV12-4 and TRBJ2-2; no reliable D call. This CDR3 has 13 residues. The ends were cut back, 5 bases at V and 2 bases at J, with 6 bases in the middle. CDR3 in amino acids: CASSDTNTGELFF. The DNA for the CDR3 is TGTGCCAGCAGTGACACAAACACCGGGGAGCTGTTTTTT.

This clonotype came up a few times. The rearrangement links TRBV12-3 or TRBV12-4 to TRBJ2-7; D not resolved. Trimming left V 3 bases short and J 2 bases short, with 8 bases between. This CDR3 spans 13 amino acids. CDR3 residues: CASSFTKTYEQYF. The CDR3, as DNA: TGTGCCAGCAGTTTCACCAAAACCTACGAGCAGTACTTC.

The rearrangement links TRBV4-3 to TRBJ2-2; weak D call: TRBD2 (5 bases). This CDR3 has 15 residues. CDR1 is LGHNA and CDR2 is YSLEER in the germline V gene. Between the trimmed V and J ends, which lost 1 base and 1 base, there was a span of 7 bases. CDR3 nucleotides: TGCGCCAGCAGCCAAGGGGCGGGGAACACCGGGGAGCTGTTTTTT. Translation: CASSQGAGNTGELFF.

The chain carries TRBV7-3 and TRBJ1-1, with unresolved D. The V end lost 0 bases, the J end lost 5 bases, and 10 bases lay between the germline ends. The germline CDR1 and CDR2 sequences are SGHTA and FQGTGA. The CDR3 spans 14 residues. CDR3 bases: TGTGCCAGCAGCTTAACCCCGGGCTGGACTGAAGCTTTCTTT. Its protein is CASSLTPGWTEAFF.

This clonotype has just a few counts. The V call is TRBV3-1, the J call TRBJ1-1; D ambiguous. In germline, CDR1 is LGHDT, CDR2 YNNKEL (reference sequence). The CDR3 consists of 12 residues. V was shortened by 6 bases and J by 5 bases, with 10 bases between the two germline ends. The CDR3 spells CASRSARTEAFF. The CDR3 DNA reads TGTGCCAGCAGAAGTGCAAGGACTGAAGCTTTCTTT.

This clonotype was observed a handful of times. The CDR3 carries no conserved terminal phenylalanine or tryptophan, so it likely arises from a read error. The chain has TRBV5-1 and TRBJ2-5, with 8 bases aligning to TRBD1. This CDR3 is built from 15 residues. J gave up 3 bases and V 1 base, and 5 bases lay outside the gene matches. Germline values: CDR1 SGHRS, CDR2 YFSETQ. The CDR3 sequence: CASSLMGQEKETQYL. Here the CDR3 DNA reads TGCGCCAGCAGCTTGATGGGACAGGAAAAAGAGACCCAGTACCTC.

V gene TRBV2 combines with J gene TRBJ2-1; TRBD1 matches 9 bases. TRBJ2-7 explains the end of the DNA better; the J call may be wrong. CDR3 length equals 14 residues. Germline-derived CDR1 and CDR2 are SNHLY and FYNNEI. The CDR3 nucleotides read TGTGCCAGCACCTTTGGGACAGGGTCCTACGAGCAGTACTTC. It specifies CASTFGTGSYEQYF.

This clonotype appeared a few times. The chain joins TRBV6-6 to TRBJ1-1; D gene unclear. CDR1 and CDR2 (germline): MNHNY, SVGAGI (reference sequence). Trimming shortened V by 6 bases and J by 9 bases, and 14 bases separated the two germline ends. This CDR3 is built from 12 residues. CDR3 sequence: CASSNFDGKAFF. DNA of the CDR3: TGTGCCAGCAGCAACTTTGACGGGAAAGCTTTCTTT.

This clonotype has more than one count but fewer than ten. This chain uses TRBV6-1 with TRBJ1-4; D is uncertain. Germline CDR1 and CDR2: MNHNS and SASEGT. V was pared by 5 bases and J by 5 bases, with 15 bases between. This CDR3 is built from 15 residues. The CDR3 loop reads CASSQSTSFNEKLFF. DNA of the CDR3: TGTGCCAGCAGTCAATCGACAAGCTTCAATGAAAAACTGTTTTTT.

A few counts support this clonotype. The CDR3 coding sequence is TGTGCCATCAGTGTAGGAGTACCTCCAGACGAGCAGTACTTC. Protein product: CAISVGVPPDEQYF. This sequence joins TRBV10-3 and TRBJ2-1, with D unresolved. Judging by the DNA end, TRBJ2-7 fits better; the J call may be wrong. Germline loops: CDR1 ENHRY, CDR2 SYGVKD. There are 14 residues in the CDR3.

This clonotype was seen more than once but under ten times. The rearrangement uses TRBV5-1 and TRBJ2-3, with TRBD2 as a possible D gene (7 bases). Germline loops: CDR1 SGHRS, CDR2 YFSETQ. The CDR3 length is 16 residues. V was trimmed by 4 bases and J by 5 bases, leaving 20 bases between them. DNA for the CDR3: TGCGCCAGCAGCCCCCTGGGGGGGGGCATCGGAGATACGCAGTATTTT. Protein product: CASSPLGGGIGDTQYF.

This clonotype has just a few counts. The chain is built from TRBV24-1 and TRBJ2-3; either TRBD1 or TRBD2 may supply D (5 bases each). Trimming stripped 3 bases from V and 2 bases from J, with 11 bases between. Germline V gene sequence: CDR1 KGHDR, CDR2 SFDVKD. The CDR3 runs 15 residues. In DNA, the CDR3 is TGTGCCACCAGTGATGTAGGGACCTCCACAGATACGCAGTATTTT. It encodes CATSDVGTSTDTQYF.

Note on this clonotype: The junction does not match germline at one end; this may be a read error. The V call is TRBV5-5, the J call TRBJ1-6; 9 bases line up with TRBD1. CDR1 SGHKS and CDR2 YYEKEE come from the germline V gene (reference sequence). This CDR3 is built from 15 residues. CDR3: CAGRQGDSYNSPLHF. The CDR3 nucleotides read TGTGCCGGCAGACAGGGGGACTCCTATAATTCACCCCTCCACTTT.

V usage is TRBV6-1 and J usage is TRBJ1-1; D not resolved. Germline CDR1 is MNHNS and CDR2 is SASEGT. V was pared by 2 bases and J by 11 bases, with 15 bases between. The CDR3 sequence is 13 residues long. Written as DNA, the CDR3 is TGTGCCAGCAGTGAACAGAGGGAGGAGCAGGCTTTCTTT. As protein: CASSEQREEQAFF.

The chain couples TRBV7-2 to TRBJ2-6, with 7 bases aligning to TRBD2. This CDR3 comprises 17 residues. V lost 2 bases, J lost 2 bases, and 6 bases stayed unmatched. Germline values: CDR1 SGHTA, CDR2 FQGNSA. CDR3 coding DNA: TGTGCCAGCAGCTTATACGCTGCGGGAGCTGGGGCCAACGTCCTGACTTTC. Amino acid sequence: CASSLYAAGAGANVLTF.

Worth noting for this clonotype: The junction departs from germline at one end; a sequencing error may be responsible. The chain couples TRBV27 to TRBJ2-7, with D perhaps TRBD2 (7 bases). The CDR3 loop spans 15 amino acids. CDR1 is MNHEY and CDR2 is SMNVEV in the germline V gene (reference sequence). CDR3 amino acids: CAGSNGGHLSYEQYF. CDR3 DNA: TGTGCCGGCAGCAACGGGGGGCACCTCTCCTACGAGCAGTACTTC.

The CDR3 loop reads CASSQGHNQPQHF. CDR3 bases: TGTGCCAGCAGCCAAGGGCATAATCAGCCCCAGCATTTT. The chain is built from TRBV3-1 and TRBJ1-5; D call uncertain. CDR3 size: 13 residues. Trimming pared 1 base from V and 4 bases from J, leaving 5 bases between. Germline V lookup: CDR1 LGHDT, CDR2 YNNKEL (reference sequence). The full variable domain, completed using reference TRBV3-1 and TRBJ1-5, is DTAVSQTPKYLVTQMGNDKSIKCEQNLGHDTMYWYKQDSKKFLKIMFSYNNKELIINETVPNRFSPKSPDKAHLNLHINSLELGDSAVYFCASSQGHNQPQHFGDGTRLSIL.

V usage is TRBV5-6 and J usage is TRBJ2-2; D is ambiguous. This CDR3 is 14 amino acids long. The V gene's germline CDR1 is SGHDT and CDR2 YYEEEE. Trimming removed 0 bases at V and 6 bases at J, with 9 bases between. The CDR3 sequence: CASSLGTLSGELFF. Written as DNA, the CDR3 is TGTGCCAGCAGCTTGGGGACGTTATCCGGGGAGCTGTTTTTT.

At least ten counts were recorded for this clonotype. This chain links TRBV25-1 with TRBJ1-3; D may be TRBD1 (6 bases). This CDR3 is built from 15 residues. Germline V lookup: CDR1 MGHDK, CDR2 SYGVNS. The V end lost 6 bases, the J end lost 4 bases, and 16 bases lay between the germline ends. The CDR3 DNA is TGTGCCAGCAGCCCTCGGGACATCTCGGGAAACACCATATATTTT. It codes for CASSPRDISGNTIYF.